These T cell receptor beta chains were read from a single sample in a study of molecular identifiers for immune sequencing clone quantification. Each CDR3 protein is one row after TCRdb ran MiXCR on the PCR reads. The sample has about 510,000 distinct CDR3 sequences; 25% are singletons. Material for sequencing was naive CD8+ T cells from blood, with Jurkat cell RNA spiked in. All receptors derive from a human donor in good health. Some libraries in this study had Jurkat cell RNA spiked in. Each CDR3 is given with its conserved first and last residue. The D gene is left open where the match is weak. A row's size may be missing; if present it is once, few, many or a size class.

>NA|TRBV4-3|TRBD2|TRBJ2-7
CASSQESAAGLASYEQYF
TGCGCCAGCAGCCAAGAATCGGCCGCAGGACTAGCGTCTTACGAGCAGTACTTC
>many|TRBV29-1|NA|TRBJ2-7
CSVDGASAEQYF
TGCAGCGTTGATGGGGCGTCGGCCGAGCAGTACTTC
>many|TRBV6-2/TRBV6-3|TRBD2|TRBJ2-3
CASSYAIETSGISTDTQYF
TGTGCCAGCAGTTACGCGATAGAGACTAGCGGGATATCAACAGATACGCAGTATTTT
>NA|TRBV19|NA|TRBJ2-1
CASSIGERRSSYNEQFF
TGTGCCAGTAGTATAGGGGAACGGAGGAGCTCCTACAATGAGCAGTTCTTC
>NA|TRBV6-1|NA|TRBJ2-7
CASNTVQGYEQYF
TGTGCCAGCAATACGGTACAGGGCTACGAGCAGTACTTC
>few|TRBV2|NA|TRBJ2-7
CASSVTGLSSYEQYF
TGTGCCAGCAGTGTTACGGGACTTAGCTCCTACGAGCAGTACTTC
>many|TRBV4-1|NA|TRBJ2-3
CASSYSSGNTDTQYF
TGCGCCAGCAGTTACAGTAGCGGAAACACAGATACGCAGTATTTT
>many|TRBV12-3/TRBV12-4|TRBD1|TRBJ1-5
CASSGQGNQPQHF
TGCGCCAGCAGTGGACAGGGGAATCAGCCCCAGCATTTT
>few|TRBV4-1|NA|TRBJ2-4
CASSQVKEVLAKNIQYF
TGCGCCAGCAGCCAAGTCAAAGAAGTTCTAGCCAAAAACATTCAGTACTTC
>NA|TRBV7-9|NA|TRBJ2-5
CASSSQGDETQYF
TGTGCCAGCAGCTCACAGGGTGACGAGACCCAGTACTTC
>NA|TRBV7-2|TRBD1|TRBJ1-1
CASRQNGQGMNTEAFF
TGCGCCAGCAGACAAAACGGACAGGGAATGAACACTGAAGCTTTCTTT
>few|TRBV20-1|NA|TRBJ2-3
CSASGGLDTQYF
TGCAGTGCTAGTGGTGGGTTAGATACGCAGTATTTT
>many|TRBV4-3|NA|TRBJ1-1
CASSQVSENTEAFF
TGCGCCAGCAGCCAAGTTTCTGAGAACACTGAAGCTTTCTTT
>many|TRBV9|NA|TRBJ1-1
CASSSGIMDTEAFF
TGTGCCAGCAGCTCGGGCATTATGGACACTGAAGCTTTCTTT
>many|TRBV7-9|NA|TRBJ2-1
CASSLIQVSYNEQFF
TGTGCCAGCAGCCTAATTCAGGTTTCCTACAATGAGCAGTTCTTC
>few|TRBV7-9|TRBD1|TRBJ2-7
CASSPGDRRHYEQYF
TGTGCCAGCAGCCCGGGGGACAGGAGACACTACGAGCAGTACTTC
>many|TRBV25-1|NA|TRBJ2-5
CASSDRSAYQETQYF
TGTGCCAGCAGTGATAGGTCTGCGTACCAAGAGACCCAGTACTTC
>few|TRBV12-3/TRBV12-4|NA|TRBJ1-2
CASSLVSRNYGYTF
TGTGCCAGCAGTTTAGTCTCCAGGAACTATGGCTACACCTTC
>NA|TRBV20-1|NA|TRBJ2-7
CSARGSEGLIYEQYF
TGCAGTGCTAGGGGGTCTGAAGGACTCATTTACGAGCAGTACTTC
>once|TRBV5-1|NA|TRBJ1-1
CASSPEGVRMNAEAVF
TGCGCCAGCAGCCCGGAGGGGGTCCGCATGAACGCTGAAGCTGTCTTT
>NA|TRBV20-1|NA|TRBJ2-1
CSASVEDYRSINEQIF
TGCAGTGCTAGTGTAGAGGACTACCGTTCTATCAATGAGCAGATCTTC
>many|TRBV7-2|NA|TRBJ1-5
CASSEHLSNQPQHF
TGTGCCAGCAGCGAACACCTGAGCAATCAGCCCCAGCATTTT
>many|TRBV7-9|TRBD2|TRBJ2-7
CASSSERGAYEQYF
TGTGCCAGCAGCTCCGAGCGGGGGGCCTACGAGCAGTACTTC
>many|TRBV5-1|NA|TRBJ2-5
CASSFTGGIQETQYF
TGCGCCAGCAGCTTCACCGGGGGAATCCAAGAGACCCAGTACTTC
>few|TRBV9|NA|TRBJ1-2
CASSQVGGDYGYTF
TGTGCCAGCAGCCAGGTGGGGGGCGACTATGGCTACACCTTC
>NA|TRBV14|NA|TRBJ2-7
CASSPTSRVYEQYF
TGTGCCAGCAGCCCAACCTCCCGGGTCTACGAGCAGTACTTC
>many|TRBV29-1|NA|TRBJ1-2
CSAEGPSRANYGYTF
TGCAGCGCAGAAGGCCCTTCGCGGGCTAACTATGGCTACACCTTC
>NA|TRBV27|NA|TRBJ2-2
CASRRGGYAGELFF
TGTGCCAGCAGGCGTGGGGGATACGCCGGGGAGCTGTTTTTT
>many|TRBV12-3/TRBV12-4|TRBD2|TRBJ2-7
CASSEAGSPYEQYF
TGTGCCAGCAGTGAAGCGGGATCCCCCTACGAGCAGTACTTC
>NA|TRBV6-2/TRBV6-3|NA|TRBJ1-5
CASSYQQANQPQHF
TGTGCCAGCAGTTATCAGCAAGCCAATCAGCCCCAGCATTTT
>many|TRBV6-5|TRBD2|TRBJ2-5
CASSTGLAGELETQYF
TGTGCCAGCAGCACGGGACTAGCGGGAGAGCTAGAGACCCAGTACTTC
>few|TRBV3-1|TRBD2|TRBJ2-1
CASSQEGTSVDEQFF
TGTGCCAGCAGCCAAGAAGGGACTAGCGTGGATGAGCAGTTCTTC
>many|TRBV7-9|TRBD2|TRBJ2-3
CASSPTPQRDDGTQYF
TGTGCCAGCAGCCCCACGCCTCAGCGGGATGACGGTACGCAGTATTTT
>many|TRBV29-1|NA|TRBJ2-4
CSVGVDSENIQYF
TGCAGCGTTGGAGTCGACAGCGAAAACATTCAGTACTTC
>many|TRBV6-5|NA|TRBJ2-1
CASSHSGDNEQFF
TGTGCCAGCAGTCACTCCGGCGACAATGAGCAGTTCTTC
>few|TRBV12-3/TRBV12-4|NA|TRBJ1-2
CASTSVDRAVAYGYTF
TGTGCCAGCACCTCCGTCGACAGAGCGGTAGCTTATGGCTACACCTTC
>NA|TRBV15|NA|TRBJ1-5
CATSRTAQPQHF
TGTGCCACCAGCAGGACAGCTCAGCCCCAGCATTTT
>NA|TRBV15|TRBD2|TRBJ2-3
CATSKWTSGDTQYF
TGTGCCACCAGCAAGTGGACTAGCGGAGATACGCAGTATTTT
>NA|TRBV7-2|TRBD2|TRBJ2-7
CASSLGLAGGTNEQYF
TGTGCCAGCAGCTTAGGACTAGCGGGGGGAACCAACGAGCAGTACTTC
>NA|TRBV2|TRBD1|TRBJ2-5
CASRQTGGQETQYF
TGTGCCAGCAGACAAACAGGGGGCCAAGAGACCCAGTACTTC
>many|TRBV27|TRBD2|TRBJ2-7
CASSSFSLAGAYEQYF
TGTGCCAGCAGTTCCTTCTCCCTAGCGGGGGCCTACGAGCAGTACTTC
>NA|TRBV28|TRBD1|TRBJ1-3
CASSYRGTGTTIYF
TGTGCCAGCAGTTACAGGGGGACTGGAACCACCATATATTTT